What follows are 31 T cell receptor beta chains derived from one specimen sequenced in a study of cytomegalovirus exposure and HLA in healthy donors. PCR primers comprised 60 Vbeta and 13 Jbeta primers. Measured with immunoSEQ multiplex PCR; TCRdb has only the in-frame clones, and not every one. The profile covers some 150,000 clones, with 76% appearing a single time and roughly 0.82% taken by the ten largest. Sequenced sample: PBMCs. All receptors come from a female donor in good health and CMV-seronegative.

The chain carries TRBV28 and TRBJ2-3, with TRBD2 identical over 11 bases. This CDR3 is built from 14 residues. With 5 bases clipped from V and 8 bases from J, the junction kept 6 bases outside the gene matches. The V gene's germline CDR1 is MDHEN and CDR2 SYDVKM. The CDR3 loop is CASSLAGGHGTQYF. In nucleotides, the CDR3 is TGTGCCAGCAGTCTAGCGGGAGGTCATGGTACGCAGTATTTT. The entire variable domain, with the rest obtained from reference TRBV28 and TRBJ2-3, is as follows: DVKVTQSSRYLVKRTGEKVFLECVQDMDHENMFWYRQDPGLGLRLIYFSYDVKMKEKGDIPEGYSVSREKKERFSLILESASTNQTSMYLCASSLAGGHGTQYFGPGTRLTVL.

The chain uses TRBV11-2 and TRBJ2-2, with D perhaps TRBD2 (6 bases). CDR1 and CDR2 (germline): SGHAT, FQNNGV. With 1 base removed from V and 2 bases from J, the gap between germline ends came to 8 bases. This CDR3 contains 15 residues. The CDR3 loop is CASSLALANTGELFF. The CDR3 bases are TGTGCCAGCAGCTTAGCACTAGCAAACACCGGGGAGCTGTTTTTT.

This rearrangement joins TRBV5-1 to TRBJ2-3, with D possibly TRBD2 on 5 matching bases. The germline CDR1 and CDR2 sequences are SGHRS and YFSETQ. The CDR3 is 15 residues long. V was cut by 2 bases and J by 3 bases, with 13 bases left in between. The CDR3 DNA is TGCGCCAGCAGCTTAGCCGGGGATTTGACAGATACGCAGTATTTT. Amino acid sequence: CASSLAGDLTDTQYF.

The chain is built from TRBV19 and TRBJ1-4; D not certain. From germline, CDR1 is LNHDA and CDR2 SQIVND (reference sequence). V was pared by 10 bases and J by 8 bases, with 20 bases between. This CDR3 region has 14 residues. CDR3 protein: CATSLDSPGEKLFF. The CDR3 DNA sequence: TGTGCCACCTCTTTGGACTCTCCGGGGGAAAAACTGTTTTTT.

This clone was recorded a few times. The chain is built from TRBV6-5 and TRBJ2-7; TRBD2 might be the D (5 bases). Per the germline V gene, CDR1 is MNHEY and CDR2 is SVGAGI. V dropped 2 bases and J dropped 3 bases, with 14 bases sitting between them. This CDR3 region has 15 residues. The CDR3 spells CASSYGVPGNYEQYF. The CDR3 DNA follows: TGTGCCAGCAGTTACGGGGTACCCGGGAACTACGAGCAGTACTTC.

The V and J genes are TRBV9 and TRBJ2-5; D is unresolved. The CDR3 spans 13 residues. Trimming shortened V by 0 bases and J by 5 bases, and 8 bases separated the two germline ends. Germline V gene lookup returns CDR1 SGDLS and CDR2 YYNGEE. CDR3 bases: TGTGCCAGCAGCGTAGAACCCAGGGAGACCCAGTACTTC. Protein: CASSVEPRETQYF.

This clone has a handful of counts. The V call is TRBV11-2, the J call TRBJ2-4, with 7 positions matching TRBD1. The CDR3 is 18 amino acids. The germline gives CDR1 SGHAT, CDR2 FQNNGV. The V segment lost 5 bases and the J segment 0 bases; nucleotides outside the gene matches: 13. The CDR3 sequence: CASSLLPDRVIAKNIQYF. CDR3 nucleotides: TGTGCCAGCAGCCTGCTACCCGACAGGGTCATAGCCAAAAACATTCAGTACTTC.

The gene calls are TRBV5-1 and TRBJ2-5; 8 bases map to TRBD2. Germline-derived CDR1 and CDR2 are SGHRS and YFSETQ. The trim removed 5 bases at V and 1 base at J, leaving 7 bases unmatched. The CDR3 is 15 amino acids. The CDR3 loop reads CASRFSGAPQETQYF. The CDR3, as DNA: TGCGCCAGCAGGTTTAGCGGGGCCCCCCAAGAGACCCAGTACTTC.

This clone was seen a handful of times. The chain links TRBV10-3 to TRBJ2-3, with 9 bases fitting TRBD2. The CDR3 has 14 amino acids. The germline V gene has CDR1 ENHRY and CDR2 SYGVKD. V dropped 6 bases and J dropped 3; count of bases not matched to a gene: 4. CDR3 nucleotide sequence: TGTGCCATCAGGGCGGGGGGGTGGACAGATACGCAGTATTTT. This translates into CAIRAGGWTDTQYF.

The V gene is TRBV5-6, the J gene TRBJ2-2, with D perhaps matching TRBD2 (6 bases). This CDR3 comprises 13 residues. Trimming removed 2 bases from V and 7 bases from J, with 9 bases in between. Germline CDR1 is SGHDT and CDR2 is YYEEEE. The DNA of the CDR3 is TGTGCCAGCAGCTTCGGGGGTATCGGGGAGCTGTTTTTT. Its translation: CASSFGGIGELFF.

This clone has a single count. The V call is TRBV18, the J call TRBJ1-2; D unclear. The germline gives CDR1 KGHSH, CDR2 LQKENI. The CDR3 extends over 14 amino acids. V lost 1 base and J lost 2, with 8 bases in between. This CDR3 reads CASSPLAGNYGYTF. In DNA, the CDR3 is TGTGCCAGCTCACCACTTGCGGGAAACTATGGCTACACCTTC. Based on the CDR3 plus reference TRBV18 and TRBJ1-2, the full variable domain is NAGVMQNPRHLVRRRGQEARLRCSPMKGHSHVYWYRQLPEEGLKFMVYLQKENIIDESGMPKERFSAEFPKEGPSILRIQQVVRGDSAAYFCASSPLAGNYGYTFGSGTRLTVV.

The V call is TRBV10-3, the J call TRBJ2-2, with a possible D match to TRBD1 (5 bases). Between the trimmed V and J ends, which lost 4 bases and 0 bases, there was a span of 6 bases. Looked up from germline, CDR1 is ENHRY and CDR2 is SYGVKD. The CDR3 contains 14 residues. This CDR3 reads CAISVTANTGELFF. The CDR3 nucleotides are TGTGCCATCAGTGTGACAGCGAACACCGGGGAGCTGTTTTTT.

This chain uses TRBV18 with TRBJ2-7; the match to TRBD2 covers 7 bases. The CDR3 contains 13 residues. The V gene's germline CDR1 is KGHSH and CDR2 LQKENI. The trim removed 0 bases at V and 6 bases at J, leaving 2 bases unmatched. The CDR3 here is CASSPPERGEQYF. The CDR3 DNA sequence: TGTGCCAGCTCACCACCGGAGCGGGGCGAGCAGTACTTC.

This sequence joins TRBV7-9 and TRBJ2-7; 7 bases are shared with TRBD1. J lost 0 bases, V lost 4 bases, and 3 bases had no gene match. The CDR3 contains 14 residues. Germline CDR1 is SEHNR and CDR2 is FQNEAQ (reference sequence). CDR3 nucleotide sequence: TGTGCCAGCAGCTCGTGGGACAGCTCCTACGAGCAGTACTTC. As protein: CASSSWDSSYEQYF.

V gene TRBV5-4 combines with J gene TRBJ2-1; maybe TRBD2 (6 bases). Germline CDR1 reads SGHNT; CDR2 reads YYREEE (reference sequence). The CDR3 spans 16 residues. The germline V and J ends were trimmed by 0 bases and 2 bases, with 12 bases remaining between them. CDR3 sequence reads: CASSLGSGQTYNEQFF. CDR3 DNA: TGTGCCAGCAGCTTGGGCAGCGGGCAAACCTACAATGAGCAGTTCTTC.

The chain carries TRBV7-9 and TRBJ2-5; D is unresolved. The length of the CDR3 is 11 residues. The germline V gene encodes CDR1 SEHNR and CDR2 FQNEAQ (reference sequence). V was shortened by 8 bases and J by 2 bases, with 6 bases between the two germline ends. The CDR3 spells CASVSQETQYF. CDR3 nucleotide sequence: TGTGCCAGCGTGAGTCAAGAGACCCAGTACTTC.

The V gene is TRBV15, the J gene TRBJ2-3; possibly TRBD1 for D (5 bases). V was trimmed by 1 base and J by 6 bases, leaving 11 bases between them. The CDR3 length is 14 residues. Looked up from germline, CDR1 is LNHNV and CDR2 is YYDKDF (reference sequence). CDR3 loop: CATSRGVGPDTQYF. The DNA for the CDR3 is TGTGCCACCAGCAGAGGGGTGGGGCCGGATACGCAGTATTTT.

The chain combines TRBV30 with TRBJ1-5; a possible D gene is TRBD1 (5 bases). CDR3 length: 13 residues. The germline CDR1 and CDR2 sequences are GTSNPN and SVGIG (reference sequence). Deletions cut 8 bases from V and 6 bases from J, with 17 bases between. This CDR3 reads CASQGSIGQPQHF. CDR3 bases: TGTGCCAGTCAGGGTTCTATCGGTCAGCCCCAGCATTTT. Full variable domain (rest looked up from reference TRBV30 and TRBJ1-5): SQTIHQWPATLVQPVGSPLSLECTVEGTSNPNLYWYRQAAGRGLQLLFYSVGIGQISSEVPQNLSASRPQDRQFILSSKKLLLSDSGFYLCASQGSIGQPQHFGDGTRLSIL.

This chain links TRBV11-2 with TRBJ1-2; D gene uncertain. V shed 3 bases and J shed 0 bases, with 14 bases lying between them. The CDR3 runs to 16 residues. CDR1 and CDR2 from the germline V gene are SGHAT and FQNNGV. The CDR3 DNA sequence: TGTGCCAGCAGCTTGACAACTCCGGTCGCTAACTATGGCTACACCTTC. This translates into CASSLTTPVANYGYTF.

The chain recombines TRBV27 with TRBJ2-7, with a weak D call TRBD2 (6 bases). CDR1 is MNHEY and CDR2 is SMNVEV in the germline V gene (reference sequence). With 4 bases removed from V and 3 bases from J, the gap between germline ends came to 10 bases. The CDR3 consists of 13 residues. CDR3: CASSWGVGYEQYF. As DNA, the CDR3 is TGTGCCAGCAGTTGGGGGGTAGGCTACGAGCAGTACTTC.

The V and J genes are TRBV5-1 and TRBJ1-1, with D unresolved. Germline assignment: CDR1 SGHRS and CDR2 YFSETQ. The CDR3 runs 14 residues. The germline V and J ends were trimmed by 1 base and 2 bases, with 9 bases remaining between them. This CDR3 reads CASSLLEVNTEAFF. CDR3 nucleotide sequence: TGCGCCAGCAGCTTGTTAGAGGTAAACACTGAAGCTTTCTTT. Complete variable domain (other parts from reference TRBV5-1 and TRBJ1-1): KAGVTQTPRYLIKTRGQQVTLSCSPISGHRSVSWYQQTPGQGLQFLFEYFSETQRNKGNFPGRFSGRQFSNSRSEMNVSTLELGDSALYLCASSLLEVNTEAFFGQGTRLTVV.

The chain employs TRBV19 and TRBJ2-3; 10 nucleotides align to TRBD2. The J segment lost 4 bases and the V segment lost 5 bases, leaving 6 bases of the junction unmatched. The CDR3 contains 15 residues. CDR1 and CDR2 (germline): LNHDA, SQIVND (reference sequence). The DNA for the CDR3 is TGTGCCAGTAGTCTAGCGGGAGATTATTCAGATACGCAGTATTTT. It specifies CASSLAGDYSDTQYF.

V usage is TRBV11-2 and J usage is TRBJ2-3; 9 bases line up with TRBD2. CDR1 and CDR2 (germline): SGHAT, FQNNGV. CDR3 length: 17 amino acids. V dropped 0 bases and J dropped 4; count of bases not matched to a gene: 8. CDR3 coding DNA: TGTGCCAGCAGCTTAGATACAGGGCGGGGGGGGGCAGATACGCAGTATTTT. Translation gives CASSLDTGRGGADTQYF.

This chain connects TRBV4-2 to TRBJ1-3; D is uncertain. From germline, CDR1 is LGHNA and CDR2 YNFKEQ. The CDR3 length is 19 residues. Deletions cut 7 bases from V and 3 bases from J, with 28 bases between. The CDR3 bases are TGTGCCAGCATCTCTCCAGAGGGCACGGGTAAACGGGGTGGAAACACCATATATTTT. This encodes CASISPEGTGKRGGNTIYF.

The chain employs TRBV2 and TRBJ1-2; 11 positions agree with TRBD1. Per germline, CDR1 SNHLY and CDR2 FYNNEI. With 7 bases clipped from V and 3 bases from J, the junction kept 7 bases outside the gene matches. This CDR3 spans 15 amino acids. CDR3 DNA: TGTGCCAGCATCTCGGGACAGGGGGTGGACTATGGCTACACCTTC. Its protein is CASISGQGVDYGYTF.

Comment on this clone: The junction shows a germline mismatch at one end, possibly a read error. The chain has TRBV6-6 and TRBJ2-6; D might be TRBD1 (5 bases). Germline V gene sequence: CDR1 MNHNY, CDR2 SVGAGI (reference sequence). This CDR3 is 15 amino acids long. CDR3 DNA: TGTGCCAGCAGTTACCCCTCAGCTGGGGCCAACGGCCTGACTTTC. This encodes CASSYPSAGANGLTF.

The rearrangement uses TRBV4-1 and TRBJ1-4, with D hard to call. There are 17 residues in the CDR3. Between the trimmed V and J ends, which lost 5 bases and 4 bases, there was a span of 20 bases. In germline, CDR1 is MGHRA, CDR2 YSYEKL. The CDR3 region is CASSSSPIQRGNEKLFF. For the CDR3, the DNA is TGCGCCAGCAGCTCCTCCCCCATTCAGCGGGGTAATGAAAAACTGTTTTTT.

The chain carries TRBV14 and TRBJ2-7, with a weak D call TRBD1 (5 bases). This CDR3 has 19 residues. Trimming pared 1 base from V and 2 bases from J, leaving 24 bases between. Germline values: CDR1 SGHDN, CDR2 FVKESK. The CDR3: CASSQGRAWRLAGPYEQYF. Here the CDR3 DNA reads TGTGCCAGCAGCCAAGGAAGGGCCTGGCGCCTCGCAGGGCCCTACGAGCAGTACTTC.

The count of this clone is one. V gene TRBV9 combines with J gene TRBJ1-2; 12 bases agree with TRBD1. The CDR3 loop spans 15 amino acids. With 3 bases clipped from V and 5 bases from J, the junction kept 5 bases outside the gene matches. CDR1 and CDR2 (germline): SGDLS, YYNGEE. The CDR3 region has the DNA TGTGCCAGCAGCGCCGGGACAGGGGGCAGGTATGGCTACACCTTC. Translated: CASSAGTGGRYGYTF.

In this sample, this clone turned up once. The chain couples TRBV6-4 to TRBJ2-1; the match to TRBD2 covers 11 bases. The CDR3 runs to 17 residues. CDR1 and CDR2 from the germline V gene are MRHNA and SNTAGT. Trimming cost V 4 bases and J 7 bases; bases outside gene matches: 12. CDR3 in DNA: TGTGCCAGCAGTGTCTGCGTAGCGGGGGGGCCTTGGAATGAGCAGTTCTTC. Protein: CASSVCVAGGPWNEQFF.

The chain recombines TRBV6-5 with TRBJ1-2; D possibly corresponds to TRBD1 (6 bases). V was trimmed by 0 bases and J by 9 bases, leaving 17 bases between them. The germline V gene has CDR1 MNHEY and CDR2 SVGAGI. The CDR3 contains 15 residues. CDR3 in DNA: TGTGCCAGCAGTTACTCGATGCCCAGGGGCCATCGCTACACCTTC. Residues: CASSYSMPRGHRYTF.